This T cell receptor (beta chain) was retrieved from a study of OX40 agonist ivuxolimab in advanced cancers. Study context: Administration of intravenous ivuxolimab to patients occurred every 2 weeks at 0.01 to 10 mg/kg. Of mixed ages from about 23 to 90 and averaging around 60 years, the group was roughly 83% male.

Some clones are missing from TCRdb's copy, which holds only in-frame ones; the method was immunoSEQ multiplex PCR. The repertoire holds approximately 58,000 clones, with about 88% as singletons. The source is an adult with an advanced solid tumor such as melanoma, head and neck, liver or kidney cancer. The sample in question was CD4+ or CD8+ T cells sorted from blood, obtained in a trial of the OX40 agonist ivuxolimab.

The DNA for the CDR3 is TGTGCCACCAGCAGAGGGCAGGGAGAGACTGAAGCTTTCTTT. Translated, it gives CATSRGQGETEAFF. The J gene is TRBJ1-1, the V gene TRBV15, with D perhaps matching TRBD1 (5 bases). Germline CDR1 and CDR2: LNHNV and YYDKDF (reference sequence). V was pared by 1 base and J by 5 bases, with 11 bases between. This CDR3 contains 14 residues.